This T cell receptor (beta chain) was sequenced for a study of blood T cell repertoires in COVID-19. Study in general: COVID-19 samples, acute and convalescent, were from the United States, Italy and Spain. PBMCs, B-cell-depleted T cells, or T cells provided the cDNA or gDNA that made up the material.

The CDR3 contains 15 residues. V dropped 4 bases and J dropped 2 bases, with 12 bases sitting between them. The V gene's germline CDR1 is MNHEY and CDR2 SVGAGI. In the study's own analysis: Nucleated cell counts were estimated from reference gene primer amplification. Only in-frame clones appear in the TCRdb table, and some are missing; sequencing was by immunoSEQ multiplex PCR. That table supplies the V and J calls and clone size; D and trimming were determined from the DNA. The sample has 130,000 to 150,000 clones, more than 65% seen once. This TCR derives from a woman aged 50 to 60 in a cohort sampled during active or convalescent COVID-19. The V and J genes are TRBV6-5 and TRBJ2-1; weak D call: TRBD2 (5 bases). Sequencing used peripheral blood. The CDR3, as DNA: TGTGCCAGCAGTTCGACGGGGTCGGCCTACAATGAGCAGTTCTTC. Protein sequence: CASSSTGSAYNEQFF.